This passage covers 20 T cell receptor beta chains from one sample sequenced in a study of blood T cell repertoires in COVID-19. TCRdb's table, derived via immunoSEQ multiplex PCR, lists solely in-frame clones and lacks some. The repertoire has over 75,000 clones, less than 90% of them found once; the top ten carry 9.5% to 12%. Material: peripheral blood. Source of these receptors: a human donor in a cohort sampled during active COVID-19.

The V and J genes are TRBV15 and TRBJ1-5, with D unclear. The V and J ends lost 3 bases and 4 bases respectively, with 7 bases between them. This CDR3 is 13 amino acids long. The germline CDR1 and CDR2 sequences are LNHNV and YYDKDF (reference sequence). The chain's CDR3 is CATSSARNQPQHF. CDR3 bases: TGTGCCACCAGCAGTGCCCGGAATCAGCCCCAGCATTTT.

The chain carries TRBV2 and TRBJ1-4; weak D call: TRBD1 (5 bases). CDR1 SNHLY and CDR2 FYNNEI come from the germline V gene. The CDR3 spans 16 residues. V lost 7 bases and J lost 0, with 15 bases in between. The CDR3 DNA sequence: TGTGCCAGCACCCGAACCCGGGGGGCAACTAATGAAAAACTGTTTTTT. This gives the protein CASTRTRGATNEKLFF.

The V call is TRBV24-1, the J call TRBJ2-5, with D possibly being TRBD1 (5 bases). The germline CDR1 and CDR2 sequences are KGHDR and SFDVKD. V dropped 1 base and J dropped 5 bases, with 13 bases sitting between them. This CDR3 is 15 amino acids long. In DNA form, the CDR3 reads TGTGCCACCAGTGATTTAGGGGCAGGGCAGGAGACCCAGTACTTC. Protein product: CATSDLGAGQETQYF.

The DNA for the CDR3 is TGTGCCAGCAGCTTGTCAGGGAGGTCGAACTCCTACGAGCAGTACTTC. This sequence encodes CASSLSGRSNSYEQYF. This chain uses TRBV5-8 with TRBJ2-7, with D possibly matching TRBD2 (6 bases). This CDR3 region has 16 residues. The V and J ends lost 1 base and 0 bases respectively, with 14 bases between them. Germline loops: CDR1 SGHTS, CDR2 YDEGEE.

The chain's CDR3 is CASSQSGGVYNEQFF. CDR3 DNA: TGTGCCAGCAGCCAGAGCGGGGGGGTCTACAATGAGCAGTTCTTC. The rearrangement links TRBV7-2 to TRBJ2-1; 10 bases align to TRBD2. Germline V gene lookup returns CDR1 SGHTA and CDR2 FQGNSA. The CDR3 covers 15 residues. V shed 5 bases and J 3 bases; nucleotides not matched to a gene: 4.

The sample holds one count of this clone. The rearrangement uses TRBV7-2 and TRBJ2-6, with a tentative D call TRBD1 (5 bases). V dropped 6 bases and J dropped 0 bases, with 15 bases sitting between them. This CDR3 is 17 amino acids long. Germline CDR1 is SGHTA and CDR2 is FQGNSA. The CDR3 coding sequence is TGTGCCAGCAGACCAGGACATTTAAGCTCTGGGGCCAACGTCCTGACTTTC. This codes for CASRPGHLSSGANVLTF.

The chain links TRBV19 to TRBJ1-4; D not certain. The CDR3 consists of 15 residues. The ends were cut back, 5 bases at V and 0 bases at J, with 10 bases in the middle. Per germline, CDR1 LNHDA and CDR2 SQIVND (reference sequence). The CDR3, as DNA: TGTGCCAGTAGTGGAGGGTCGGCAACTAATGAAAAACTGTTTTTT. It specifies CASSGGSATNEKLFF.

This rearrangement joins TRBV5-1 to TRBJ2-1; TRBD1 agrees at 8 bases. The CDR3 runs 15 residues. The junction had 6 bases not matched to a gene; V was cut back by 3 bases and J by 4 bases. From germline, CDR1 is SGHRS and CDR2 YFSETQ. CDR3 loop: CASSYLGQGYNEQFF. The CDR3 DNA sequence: TGCGCCAGCAGCTATTTAGGACAGGGATACAATGAGCAGTTCTTC.

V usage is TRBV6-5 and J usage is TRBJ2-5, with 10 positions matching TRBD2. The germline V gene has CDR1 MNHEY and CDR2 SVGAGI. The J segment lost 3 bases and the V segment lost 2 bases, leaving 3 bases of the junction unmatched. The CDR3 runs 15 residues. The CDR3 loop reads CASSYPGLAEETQYF. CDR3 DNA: TGTGCCAGCAGTTACCCCGGACTAGCGGAAGAGACCCAGTACTTC.

The CDR3 region has the DNA TGTGCCAGCAGTGGTTGGCAACGGGTTACCGGGGAGCTGTTTTTT. Its translation: CASSGWQRVTGELFF. The rearrangement uses TRBV2 and TRBJ2-2; D not resolved. With 4 bases removed from V and 5 bases from J, the gap between germline ends came to 14 bases. Germline CDR1 and CDR2: SNHLY and FYNNEI. The length of the CDR3 is 15 residues. Variable domain in full (rest from reference TRBV2 and TRBJ2-2): EPEVTQTPSHQVTQMGQEVILRCVPISNHLYFYWYRQILGQKVEFLVSFYNNEISEKSEIFDDQFSVERPDGSNFTLKIRSTKLEDSAMYFCASSGWQRVTGELFFGEGSRLTVL.

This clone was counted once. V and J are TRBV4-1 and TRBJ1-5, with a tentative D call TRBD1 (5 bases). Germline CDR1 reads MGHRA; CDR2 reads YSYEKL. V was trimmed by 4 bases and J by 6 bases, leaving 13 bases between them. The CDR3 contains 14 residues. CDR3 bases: TGCGCCAGCAGCCCAAGACTCGACAGTCAGCCCCAGCATTTT. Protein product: CASSPRLDSQPQHF.

The CDR3, as DNA: TGTGCCAGCAGTTCGACAGGGGTTGATAGCAATCAGCCCCAGCATTTT. It specifies CASSSTGVDSNQPQHF. The chain joins TRBV6-6 to TRBJ1-5; 8 bases align to TRBD1. Germline loops: CDR1 MNHNY, CDR2 SVGAGI (reference sequence). V gave up 4 bases and J gave up 0 bases; unmatched junction bases: 5. This CDR3 is 16 amino acids long.

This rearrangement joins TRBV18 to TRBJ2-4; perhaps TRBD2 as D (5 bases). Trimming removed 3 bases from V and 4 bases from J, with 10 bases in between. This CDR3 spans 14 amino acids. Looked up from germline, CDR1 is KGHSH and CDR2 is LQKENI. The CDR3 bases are TGTGCCAGCTCACCCGGGGTGGAAAAAAACATTCAGTACTTC. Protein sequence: CASSPGVEKNIQYF.

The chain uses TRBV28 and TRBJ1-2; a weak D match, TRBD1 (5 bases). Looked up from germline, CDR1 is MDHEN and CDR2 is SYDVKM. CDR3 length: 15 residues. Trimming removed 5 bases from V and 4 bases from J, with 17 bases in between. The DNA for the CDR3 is TGTGCCAGCAGTCCCCGTGGAGGGGAGGTCTATGGCTACACCTTC. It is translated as CASSPRGGEVYGYTF.

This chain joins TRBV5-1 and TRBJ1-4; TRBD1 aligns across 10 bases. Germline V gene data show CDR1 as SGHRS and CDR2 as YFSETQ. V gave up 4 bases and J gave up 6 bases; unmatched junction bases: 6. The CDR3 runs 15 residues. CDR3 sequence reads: CASSPSGTGDEKLFF. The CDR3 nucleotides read TGCGCCAGCAGCCCCTCCGGGACAGGGGATGAAAAACTGTTTTTT.

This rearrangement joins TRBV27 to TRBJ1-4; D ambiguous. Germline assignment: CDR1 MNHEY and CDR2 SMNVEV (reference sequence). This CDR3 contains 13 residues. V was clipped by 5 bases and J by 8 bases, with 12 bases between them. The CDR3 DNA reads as TGTGCCAGCAGTCAATCGTTTCGGGAAAAACTGTTTTTT. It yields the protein CASSQSFREKLFF.

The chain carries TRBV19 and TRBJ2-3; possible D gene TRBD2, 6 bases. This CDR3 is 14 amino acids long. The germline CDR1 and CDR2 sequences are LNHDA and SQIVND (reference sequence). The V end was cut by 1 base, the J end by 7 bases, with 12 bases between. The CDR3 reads CASSIGSEGNTQYF. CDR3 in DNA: TGTGCCAGTAGTATAGGATCGGAGGGGAATACGCAGTATTTT.

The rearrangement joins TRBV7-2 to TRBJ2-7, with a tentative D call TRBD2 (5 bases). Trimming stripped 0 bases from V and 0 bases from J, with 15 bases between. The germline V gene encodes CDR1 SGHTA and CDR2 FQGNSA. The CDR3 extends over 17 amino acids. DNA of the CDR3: TGTGCCAGCAGCTTAGCGCGGGCCCGCCCTAGCTCCTACGAGCAGTACTTC. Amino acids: CASSLARARPSSYEQYF. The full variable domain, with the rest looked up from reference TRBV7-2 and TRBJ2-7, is GAGVSQSPSNKVTEKGKDVELRCDPISGHTALYWYRQSLGQGLEFLIYFQGNSAPDKSGLPSDRFSAERTGGSVSTLTIQRTQQEDSAVYLCASSLARARPSSYEQYFGPGTRLTVT.

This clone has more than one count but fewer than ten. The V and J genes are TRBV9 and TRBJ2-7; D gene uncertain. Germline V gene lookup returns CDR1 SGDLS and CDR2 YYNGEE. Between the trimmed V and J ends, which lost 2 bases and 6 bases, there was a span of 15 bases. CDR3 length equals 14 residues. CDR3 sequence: CASSVRLEVFEQYF. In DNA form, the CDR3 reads TGTGCCAGCAGCGTCCGTCTTGAGGTTTTCGAGCAGTACTTC.

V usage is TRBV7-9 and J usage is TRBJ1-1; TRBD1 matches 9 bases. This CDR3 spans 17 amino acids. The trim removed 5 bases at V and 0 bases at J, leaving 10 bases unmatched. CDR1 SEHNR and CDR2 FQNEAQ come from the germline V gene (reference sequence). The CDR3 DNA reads TGTGCCAGCAGCCCCCAACCGGGACAGGGTATGAACACTGAAGCTTTCTTT. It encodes CASSPQPGQGMNTEAFF.